The 8 T cell receptor beta chains presented below share a single source sample, sequenced in a study of identical twins' blood T cells. One entry per CDR3 protein results from TCRdb running MiXCR on the 5' RACE reads. The table lists 400,000 or so distinct CDR3 sequences, more than 25% of them singletons. Sample: PBMCs. The receptors stem from a woman aged 18 to 49 in good health.

This clonotype occurred once. This rearrangement joins TRBV6-5 to TRBJ2-2; D is perhaps TRBD2 (6 bases). Between the trimmed V and J ends, which lost 4 bases and 6 bases, there was a span of 12 bases. Germline V gene lookup returns CDR1 MNHEY and CDR2 SVGAGI. This CDR3 spans 14 amino acids. CDR3 sequence: CASSLGEVPGELFF. The DNA of the CDR3 is TGTGCCAGCAGTTTGGGGGAGGTGCCCGGGGAGCTGTTTTTT.

The V and J genes are TRBV12-3 or TRBV12-4 and TRBJ2-7; TRBD1 matches at 9 bases. The CDR3 has 15 residues. J was trimmed by 5 bases and V by 7 bases; bases with no gene match: 12. In DNA, the CDR3 is TGTGCCAGCACCCCGTCCGGGACAGGGTTTGACGAGCAGTACTTC. This translates into CASTPSGTGFDEQYF.

The genes are TRBV20-1 and TRBJ1-5; D is unresolved. V lost 7 bases and J lost 2, with 12 bases in between. CDR1 and CDR2 from the germline V gene are DFQATT and SNEGSKA (reference sequence). The CDR3 runs 13 residues. CDR3 protein: CSGGGVGNQPQHF. CDR3 nucleotide sequence: TGCAGTGGGGGAGGCGTGGGCAATCAGCCCCAGCATTTT.

The chain is built from TRBV10-1 and TRBJ2-3; no clear D. This CDR3 spans 13 amino acids. Trimming removed 3 bases from V and 2 bases from J, with 6 bases in between. The germline V gene encodes CDR1 WNHNN and CDR2 SYGVQD (reference sequence). The CDR3: CASSERFTDTQYF. The CDR3, as DNA: TGCGCCAGCAGTGAAAGGTTCACAGATACGCAGTATTTT.

CDR3: CSAREDLTLYGYTF. CDR3 in DNA: TGCAGTGCTAGAGAGGACCTTACGCTCTATGGCTACACCTTC. V gene TRBV20-1 combines with J gene TRBJ1-2; no clear D. CDR1 and CDR2 (germline): DFQATT, SNEGSKA (reference sequence). V was pared by 0 bases and J by 4 bases, with 12 bases between. The CDR3 contains 14 residues.

The V gene is TRBV12-3 or TRBV12-4, the J gene TRBJ1-5, with TRBD1 as a possible D gene (6 bases). The V and J ends lost 2 bases and 6 bases respectively, with 14 bases between them. This CDR3 region has 15 residues. Here the CDR3 DNA reads TGTGCCAGCAGTTTAAGGGTGGGGGGCGGTCAGCCCCAGCATTTT. It specifies CASSLRVGGGQPQHF.

The chain links TRBV19 to TRBJ1-1, with TRBD1 matching 9 bases. The germline V gene encodes CDR1 LNHDA and CDR2 SQIVND (reference sequence). This CDR3 comprises 15 residues. With 10 bases clipped from V and 2 bases from J, the junction kept 11 bases outside the gene matches. The CDR3 reads CATSERGQGNTEAFF. The CDR3 DNA is TGTGCCACCTCGGAGAGGGGACAGGGAAACACTGAAGCTTTCTTT.

Only one count was recorded for this clonotype. Given a much more abundant clone one base away, this may be a read error. V usage is TRBV19 and J usage is TRBJ1-5; D is ambiguous. The CDR3 loop spans 13 amino acids. In germline, CDR1 is LNHDA, CDR2 SQIVND (reference sequence). Trimming removed 5 bases at V and 5 bases at J, with 10 bases between. CDR3 coding DNA: TGTGCCAGTAGTCTTCGATTTGATCAGCCCCAGCATTTT. This sequence encodes CASSLRFDQPQHF.